The sample holds many counts of the clone carrying this TCR beta chain. The antigen remains undetermined. A read error may account for a junction end that differs from germline. RNA transcripts served as the template for amplifying TCR beta CDR3 regions. Primed by the HTBI set, a first-round RT-PCR was run on the TCR CDR3. TCRdb used MiXCR to reprocess the multiplex PCR reads, holding one entry per CDR3 protein. There are 200,000 to 250,000 distinct CDR3 sequences in the sample; approximately 25% occur only once, and roughly 35% lies in the top ten. The sample belongs to a study of T cells in Graves' hyperthyroidism and ophthalmopathy. Study-wide results and limits: Ophthalmopathy and stable hyperthyroidism were separated by a 13 V-J model. Most clonotypes that expanded in the thyroid above 0.001 also showed up in blood. Ophthalmopathy got predicted by the model a median about 6.5 months before its onset.

Out of approximately 9.9 ml of fresh peripheral blood came the PBMCs. Germline V gives CDR1 ENHRY, CDR2 SYGVKD. The CDR3 runs 12 residues. The chain carries TRBV10-3 and TRBJ2-7, with D possibly TRBD2 on 7 matching bases. The sequenced sample was blood. The receptor comes from a woman aged 40-49 years with Graves' ophthalmopathy. CDR3 amino acids: CAISAGDYEQHF. The CDR3 coding sequence is TGTGCCATCAGTGCAGGGGACTACGAGCAGCACTTC.